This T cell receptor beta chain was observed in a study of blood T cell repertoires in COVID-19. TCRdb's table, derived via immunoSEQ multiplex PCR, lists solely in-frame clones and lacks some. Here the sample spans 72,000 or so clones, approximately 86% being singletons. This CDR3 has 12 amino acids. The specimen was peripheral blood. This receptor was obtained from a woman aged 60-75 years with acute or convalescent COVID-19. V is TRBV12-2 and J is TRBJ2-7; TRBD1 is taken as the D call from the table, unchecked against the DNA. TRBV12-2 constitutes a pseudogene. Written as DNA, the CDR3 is TGTGCAAGTTTCCCCGACAGAGACGAGCAGTACTTC. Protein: CASFPDRDEQYF.